This entry features one T cell receptor beta chain sequence. Its antigen is still unknown. CDR3 length equals 17 residues. The V segment lost 3 bases and the J segment 2 bases; nucleotides outside the gene matches: 12. CDR1 and CDR2 (germline): SGHTA, FQGNSA. This entry belongs to a study of cytomegalovirus exposure and HLA in healthy donors. The PCR employed 60 Vbeta primers together with 13 Jbeta primers. Per the authors' pipeline: In a later analysis, tens of millions of unique TCR beta chains included roughly 11 million shared by two or more donors. Repertoires were generated with immunoSEQ multiplex PCR, while TCRdb's copy carries only in-frame clones and drops some. V and J calls and clone size come straight from that table; D and trimming were deduced from the DNA. The table has about 150,000 clones, 66% seen once. Study results and limitations: Across all donors, roughly uniform sequencing depth was an assumption of the presence/absence analyses. Most observed TCR sequences were rare, whereas some public TCRs were detected in many donors. When analyzed later, a missense DCLRE1C variant was found to be linked to TCR beta V- and J-gene trimming.

This TCR was recovered from a woman in her fifties or sixties in good health and CMV-seronegative. The chain uses TRBV7-2 and TRBJ2-5; 7 nucleotides agree with TRBD2. Sequencing was done on a sample of PBMCs. The DNA for the CDR3 is TGTGCCAGCAGCTTGGGCTTGCCGGGGGGATATCAAGAGACCCAGTACTTC. This codes for CASSLGLPGGYQETQYF.